This T cell receptor beta chain was captured in a study of glioma-infiltrating T cells after dendritic cell vaccination (dated by TCRdb to about 2016). At the level of the whole study: The cohort included approximately 15 glioblastoma patients drawn from Phase I and II dendritic cell vaccination trials, of whom 9 were newly diagnosed and 6 had recurrent disease. Autologous tumor lysate-pulsed dendritic cell vaccination was administered to the patients between 2003 and 2012. The vaccine consisted of monocyte-derived dendritic cells cultured about seven days with IL-4 and GM-CSF, then pulsed overnight with autologous tumor lysate. Each patient was given three intradermal dendritic cell vaccine injections, spaced two weeks apart, in the arm below the axilla. In glioblastoma patients vaccinated with dendritic cells, deep sequencing of TCR beta CDR3 regions served to measure the amount of tumor-infiltrating lymphocytes and to compare repertoires between tumor and blood. Survival after dendritic cell vaccination was correlated with TCR sequencing metrics, such as TIL content and the overlap between tumor and blood repertoires.

This specimen's time point label, per the study, means: after dendritic cell vaccination, including at tumor progression/relapse. Patients were selected on the basis of adequate residual fresh-frozen tumor tissue and more than two years of available survival data. Molecular status otherwise varied across the glioblastoma patients, but none of them carried an isocitrate dehydrogenase mutation. PBMC were collected before vaccination, two weeks after the third vaccination, and at tumor progression if tumor progression occurred. Genomic DNA was extracted with the Qiagen DNeasy Blood extraction Kit. This clone was found once. Its antigen has not been determined. Per-base qualities were not stored, and no clone one base away is much larger. Other DNA sequences in the same sample also yield this CDR3. Using the immunoSEQ assay, TCRB CDR3 regions were amplified from approximately 1.9 micrograms of genomic DNA, or from all available DNA when less than that was on hand. The multiplex PCR employed 60 forward primers targeting TCR V beta segments and 13 reverse primers targeting J beta segments. To estimate the number of reads per starting template, synthetic control templates were added to each sample at limiting dilution. Sequencing produced 87 bp reads on the Illumina HiSeq System. Per the authors' processing: PCR and sequencing errors were removed by merging closely related sequences with a nearest neighbor algorithm. TCR overlap was measured as the percentage of unique tumor TCR beta sequences that were also present in the peripheral blood of the same patient. In its TCRdb copy, this immuneACCESS table keeps in-frame sequences only and misses some clones. Where compared with another copy, unresolved V genes explain less than half of these, and the others have no known cause. V and J calls and clone size are copied from that table; D and trimming were computed from the DNA. A total of tens of thousands of clones appear in this sample, around 83% of them only once. Clones ranked in the top ten supply 6% to 8% of the sample.

From the cysteine through the phenylalanine, the CDR3 covers 13 amino acids. The sequence is cut down to CDR3 DNA, 39 bases in frame from base 1. V lost 4 bases and J lost 10 bases, and the count of bases not matched to a germline gene is 6. From the germline V gene (reference sequence), CDR1 is GTSNPN and CDR2 is SVGIG. Overall study outcomes, separate from this receptor: No direct relationship between TCR clonality and survival was found, suggesting that a diverse polyclonal response may matter. The cohort was small and heterogeneous, only a few patients had full blood and tumor sets, and even fewer had initial-recurrent tumor pairs. The three-group TCR overlap response model was characterized as speculative, and prospective validation of the model was stated to be required. Higher estimated pretreatment TIL content predicted longer time to progression and overall survival after dendritic cell vaccination.

Recombination connected TRBV30 to TRBJ1-6; 8 bases in the middle match TRBD1. The sample here was blood, taken after dendritic cell vaccination. The source of this sequence is a human donor with glioblastoma. The CDR3 protein sequence reads: CAWTLQGGSPLHF. The sequenced DNA is TGTGCCTGGACCCTACAGGGGGGATCACCCCTCCACTTT. The full variable domain, with segments outside the CDR3 supplied by the reference TRBV30 and TRBJ1-6 proteins, appears as SQTIHQWPATLVQPVGSPLSLECTVEGTSNPNLYWYRQAAGRGLQLLFYSVGIGQISSEVPQNLSASRPQDRQFILSSKKLLLSDSGFYLCAWTLQGGSPLHFGNGTRLTVT.